One sample yielded the 31 T cell receptor beta chains listed below, sequenced in a study of CD8 T cells in Susac syndrome. RNA, at about 0.45 to 1 ug, was reverse transcribed with random hexamers. TCRdb redid the calling of the immunoSEQ multiplex PCR reads with MiXCR, one entry per CDR3 protein. The table includes 150,000 to 200,000 distinct CDR3 sequences, roughly 95% detected once. The sample consisted of CD4+ T cells from PBMCs. These receptors were obtained from a human donor with multiple sclerosis.

The chain is built from TRBV7-6 and TRBJ1-4; D is unclear. Trimming removed 0 bases from V and 8 bases from J, with 7 bases in between. The CDR3 contains 13 residues. Germline V gives CDR1 SGHVS, CDR2 FNYEAQ. CDR3 DNA: TGTGCCAGCAGCTTAGCCCTGACCGAAAAACTGTTTTTT. Its protein product is CASSLALTEKLFF.

The chain joins TRBV20-1 to TRBJ1-1, with 8 bases aligning to TRBD1. The ends lost 6 bases at V and 4 bases at J; junction bases unmatched: 10. CDR1 and CDR2 (germline): DFQATT, SNEGSKA (reference sequence). CDR3 length: 14 residues. The chain's CDR3 is CSAPSWTGSTEAFF. For the CDR3, the DNA is TGCAGTGCCCCATCTTGGACAGGGAGCACTGAAGCTTTCTTT.

This clonotype showed up just once. The J gene is TRBJ2-6, the V gene TRBV19; tentatively, D is TRBD2 (6 bases). CDR1 is LNHDA and CDR2 is SQIVND in the germline V gene (reference sequence). The CDR3 contains 14 residues. V was pared by 6 bases and J by 0 bases, with 6 bases between. CDR3 sequence: CASREGSGANVLTF. DNA for the CDR3: TGTGCCAGTAGGGAGGGCTCTGGGGCCAACGTCCTGACTTTC.

The chain has TRBV12-3 or TRBV12-4 and TRBJ1-4; a weak D match, TRBD1 (6 bases). There are 18 residues in the CDR3. The V and J ends lost 0 bases and 0 bases respectively, with 14 bases between them. The CDR3 DNA is TGTGCCAGCAGTTTAGCGGGGGGACACGTAGCAACTAATGAAAAACTGTTTTTT. It codes for CASSLAGGHVATNEKLFF.

The chain uses TRBV6-2 or TRBV6-3 and TRBJ1-1; D gene ambiguous. CDR1 and CDR2 from the germline V gene are MNHEY and SVGEGT. The CDR3 is made up of 15 amino acids. Trimming left V 2 bases short and J 6 bases short, with 16 bases between. For the CDR3, the DNA is TGTGCCAGCAGTTACCGTTTCTCCGCGAGCGCTGAAGCTTTCTTT. It specifies CASSYRFSASAEAFF.

The chain has TRBV18 and TRBJ1-2; 8 nucleotides agree with TRBD1. CDR3 length: 17 residues. Germline V gene sequence: CDR1 KGHSH, CDR2 LQKENI. V lost 3 bases and J lost 2; bases outside the gene matches: 11. In DNA, the CDR3 is TGTGCCAGCTCACCGCGAGCAGGGGGCGGAATAAACTATGGCTACACCTTC. Residues: CASSPRAGGGINYGYTF.

This clonotype was counted a few times. DNA for the CDR3: TGTGCCAGCAGCTTATCGGGCTCCTACGAGCAGTACTTC. Translation gives CASSLSGSYEQYF. This chain joins TRBV7-2 and TRBJ2-7; D remains unclear. In germline, CDR1 is SGHTA, CDR2 FQGNSA. The CDR3 consists of 13 residues. Trimming removed 2 bases at V and 0 bases at J, with 5 bases between.

This chain joins TRBV7-9 and TRBJ2-7; D possibly corresponds to TRBD2 (5 bases). The CDR3 runs to 12 residues. The V end was cut by 5 bases, the J end by 7 bases, with 12 bases between. CDR1 SEHNR and CDR2 FQNEAQ come from the germline V gene (reference sequence). CDR3 loop: CASSPFEGEQYF. Written as DNA, the CDR3 is TGTGCCAGCAGCCCGTTTGAGGGAGAGCAGTACTTC.

The genes are TRBV27 and TRBJ2-7; possibly TRBD2 for D (5 bases). This CDR3 has 15 amino acids. The germline V and J ends were trimmed by 5 bases and 4 bases, with 18 bases remaining between them. Germline CDR1 reads MNHEY; CDR2 reads SMNVEV (reference sequence). The CDR3 DNA is TGTGCCAGCAGTCGAGTTTCTAGAGGGAGTTACGAGCAGTACTTC. It encodes CASSRVSRGSYEQYF.

The gene calls are TRBV2 and TRBJ2-5; a possible D gene is TRBD2 (5 bases). The germline CDR1 and CDR2 sequences are SNHLY and FYNNEI. V was cut by 4 bases and J by 3 bases, with 12 bases left in between. The CDR3 runs 14 residues. The chain's CDR3 is CASSGPRVEETQYF. CDR3 coding DNA: TGTGCCAGCAGTGGTCCGAGGGTGGAAGAGACCCAGTACTTC.

The rearrangement joins TRBV5-4 to TRBJ1-1; 7 bases map to TRBD1. CDR1 and CDR2 (germline): SGHNT, YYREEE (reference sequence). J gave up 5 bases and V 0 bases, and 4 bases lay outside the gene matches. This CDR3 spans 14 amino acids. Here the CDR3 DNA reads TGTGCCAGCAGCTTGGATACAGGGGTGACTGAAGCTTTCTTT. This gives the protein CASSLDTGVTEAFF. Looking up the rest from reference TRBV5-4 and TRBJ1-1 gives the full variable domain: ETGVTQSPTHLIKTRGQQVTLRCSSQSGHNTVSWYQQALGQGPQFIFQYYREEENGRGNFPPRFSGLQFPNYSSELNVNALELDDSALYLCASSLDTGVTEAFFGQGTRLTVV.

This clonotype has just one count. The chain couples TRBV7-9 to TRBJ1-1; D is undetermined. CDR3 length equals 11 residues. Trimming took 1 base from V and 10 from J, leaving 7 bases between them. Germline assignment: CDR1 SEHNR and CDR2 FQNEAQ (reference sequence). CDR3 nucleotide sequence: TGTGCCAGCAGCTTAGGCTCTGCAGCTTTCTTT. This translates into CASSLGSAAFF. Drawing the rest from reference TRBV7-9 and TRBJ1-1, the complete variable domain is DTGVSQNPRHKITKRGQNVTFRCDPISEHNRLYWYRQTLGQGPEFLTYFQNEAQLEKSRLLSDRFSAERPKGSFSTLEIQRTEQGDSAMYLCASSLGSAAFFGQGTRLTVV.

V usage is TRBV27 and J usage is TRBJ2-4; 10 positions match TRBD1. Germline V lookup: CDR1 MNHEY, CDR2 SMNVEV (reference sequence). Trimming cost V 6 bases and J 9 bases; bases outside gene matches: 5. This CDR3 region has 13 residues. The CDR3 reads CASSRDRGLIQYF. The CDR3 region has the DNA TGTGCCAGCAGCCGTGACAGGGGGCTCATTCAGTACTTC.

The chain uses TRBV9 and TRBJ2-7; D call uncertain. The CDR3 spans 14 residues. From germline, CDR1 is SGDLS and CDR2 YYNGEE. Trimming left V 4 bases short and J 0 bases short, with 11 bases between. The CDR3 coding sequence is TGTGCCAGCAGCCCAGAGGTGGCCTCCTACGAGCAGTACTTC. Protein product: CASSPEVASYEQYF.

The chain has TRBV7-9 and TRBJ2-7; 12 nucleotides match TRBD2. The germline V gene has CDR1 SEHNR and CDR2 FQNEAQ (reference sequence). This CDR3 spans 13 amino acids. Trimming cost V 2 bases and J 12 bases; bases outside gene matches: 5. The CDR3 sequence: CASSLKTSGSLYF. The CDR3 bases are TGTGCCAGCAGCTTAAAGACTAGCGGGAGCCTGTACTTC.

The V and J genes are TRBV28 and TRBJ2-3; D is perhaps TRBD2 (6 bases). The CDR3 sequence is 14 residues long. The V and J ends lost 3 bases and 9 bases respectively, with 16 bases between them. Per the germline V gene, CDR1 is MDHEN and CDR2 is SYDVKM. The CDR3 DNA follows: TGTGCCAGCAGTTTCAGGCCTAGCGTCCCGACGCAGTATTTT. Protein sequence: CASSFRPSVPTQYF.

The chain has TRBV11-2 and TRBJ2-7; unclear D gene. V was trimmed by 5 bases and J by 3 bases, leaving 5 bases between them. This CDR3 has 11 amino acids. Per the germline V gene, CDR1 is SGHAT and CDR2 is FQNNGV. The CDR3 region is CASSPIYEQYF. In nucleotides, the CDR3 is TGTGCCAGCAGCCCAATCTACGAGCAGTACTTC.

The gene calls are TRBV20-1 and TRBJ2-1; tentatively, D is TRBD2 (6 bases). Trimming shortened V by 6 bases and J by 2 bases, and 11 bases separated the two germline ends. Germline V gives CDR1 DFQATT, CDR2 SNEGSKA (reference sequence). CDR3 length equals 13 residues. CDR3 sequence reads: CSARSGTYNEQFF. As DNA, the CDR3 is TGCAGTGCCCGTAGCGGAACCTACAATGAGCAGTTCTTC.

V is TRBV2 and J is TRBJ2-1, with 11 bases aligning to TRBD2. CDR1 is SNHLY and CDR2 is FYNNEI in the germline V gene. Germline trimming cut 6 bases from V and 2 bases from J; bases unmatched to any gene: 3. This CDR3 region has 15 residues. For the CDR3, the DNA is TGTGCCAGCAGACCGGGACTAGCGGCCTACAATGAGCAGTTCTTC. Its translation: CASRPGLAAYNEQFF.

This chain links TRBV23-1 with TRBJ1-1, with a tentative D call TRBD1 (6 bases). TRBV23-1 is filed as an ORF, its function uncertain. The CDR3 is 15 amino acids. V lost 5 bases, J lost 4 bases, and 17 bases lay in between. DNA of the CDR3: TGCGCCAGCAGTTGGGGTTGGGGGGCGGCCACTGAAGCTTTCTTT. As protein: CASSWGWGAATEAFF.

The chain employs TRBV5-1 and TRBJ2-5; D perhaps matches TRBD2 (6 bases). Deletions cut 2 bases from V and 2 bases from J, with 13 bases between. The CDR3 loop spans 15 amino acids. Germline CDR1 and CDR2: SGHRS and YFSETQ. The CDR3 is CASSFLSGQQETQYF. Written as DNA, the CDR3 is TGCGCCAGCAGCTTTTTGAGCGGGCAGCAAGAGACCCAGTACTTC.

In DNA form, the CDR3 reads TGTGCCAGCAGTTTCCCCACGGTCGGCTACGAGCAGTACTTC. This sequence encodes CASSFPTVGYEQYF. The chain employs TRBV6-2 or TRBV6-3 and TRBJ2-7; D unresolved. The CDR3 has 14 amino acids. The germline gives CDR1 MNHEY, CDR2 SVGEGT. Trimming stripped 4 bases from V and 3 bases from J, with 13 bases between.

The V and J genes are TRBV29-1 and TRBJ2-7; 8 positions match TRBD1. With 5 bases clipped from V and 2 bases from J, the junction kept 2 bases outside the gene matches. The CDR3 loop spans 12 amino acids. Germline CDR1 reads SQVTM; CDR2 reads ANQGSEA. CDR3 region: CSVQTGAYEQYF. The CDR3, as DNA: TGCAGCGTTCAGACAGGGGCCTACGAGCAGTACTTC.

The chain couples TRBV2 to TRBJ2-7; D is unresolved. Trimming took off 6 bases at V and 2 bases at J, with 8 bases between the two ends. There are 12 residues in the CDR3. From germline, CDR1 is SNHLY and CDR2 FYNNEI. CDR3 sequence: CASRAPTYEQYF. CDR3 DNA: TGTGCCAGCAGGGCCCCCACCTACGAGCAGTACTTC. Full variable domain (rest looked up from reference TRBV2 and TRBJ2-7): EPEVTQTPSHQVTQMGQEVILRCVPISNHLYFYWYRQILGQKVEFLVSFYNNEISEKSEIFDDQFSVERPDGSNFTLKIRSTKLEDSAMYFCASRAPTYEQYFGPGTRLTVT.

The chain carries TRBV30 and TRBJ1-5; D possibly corresponds to TRBD1 (5 bases). This CDR3 has 13 amino acids. The germline CDR1 and CDR2 sequences are GTSNPN and SVGIG (reference sequence). Trimming took 2 bases from V and 7 from J, leaving 12 bases between them. CDR3 sequence: CAWSSTGRQPQHF. CDR3 bases: TGTGCCTGGAGTTCCACAGGTCGCCAGCCCCAGCATTTT.

V and J are TRBV30 and TRBJ1-4; D gene uncertain. Trimming pared 2 bases from V and 8 bases from J, leaving 9 bases between. CDR3 length equals 12 residues. Germline CDR1 and CDR2: GTSNPN and SVGIG (reference sequence). The CDR3 loop is CAWSSFREKLFF. The CDR3 bases are TGTGCCTGGAGTTCCTTTCGGGAAAAACTGTTTTTT.

This chain links TRBV7-8 with TRBJ2-3; TRBD2 matches 8 bases. The CDR3 is 15 amino acids. J was trimmed by 6 bases and V by 5 bases; bases with no gene match: 10. CDR1 and CDR2 from the germline V gene are SGHVS and FQNEAQ. CDR3 protein: CASSRGTRSMDTQYF. CDR3 bases: TGTGCCAGCAGCCGCGGGACTAGGTCCATGGATACGCAGTATTTT.

V and J are TRBV5-6 and TRBJ1-5; the D is unclear. The CDR3 spans 13 residues. Deletions cut 3 bases from V and 9 bases from J, with 13 bases between. Germline V CDR1 and CDR2: SGHDT, YYEEEE. CDR3 sequence (DNA): TGTGCCAGCAGCTCCGGACCATCTGGGCCCCAGCATTTT. It codes for CASSSGPSGPQHF.

This rearrangement joins TRBV30 to TRBJ2-1; either TRBD1 or TRBD2 may fit D (5 bases each). Trimming shortened V by 4 bases and J by 8 bases, and 15 bases separated the two germline ends. Germline CDR1 reads GTSNPN; CDR2 reads SVGIG (reference sequence). There are 13 residues in the CDR3. The DNA for the CDR3 is TGTGCCTGGACGGGACCCGTAGGATATGAGCAGTTCTTC. Translated: CAWTGPVGYEQFF. Variable domain in full (rest from reference TRBV30 and TRBJ2-1): SQTIHQWPATLVQPVGSPLSLECTVEGTSNPNLYWYRQAAGRGLQLLFYSVGIGQISSEVPQNLSASRPQDRQFILSSKKLLLSDSGFYLCAWTGPVGYEQFFGPGTRLTVL.

V gene TRBV3-1 combines with J gene TRBJ2-7, with 9 bases identical to TRBD1. The V and J ends lost 3 bases and 7 bases, in that order; junction bases with no gene match: 10. Germline CDR1 reads LGHDT; CDR2 reads YNNKEL (reference sequence). This CDR3 spans 15 amino acids. CDR3 region: CASSHPGQGVGEQYF. CDR3 nucleotides: TGTGCCAGCAGCCATCCGGGACAGGGTGTAGGGGAGCAGTACTTC.

This chain uses TRBV20-1 with TRBJ1-2, with 9 bases lining up with TRBD1. This CDR3 has 14 amino acids. CDR1 is DFQATT and CDR2 is SNEGSKA in the germline V gene (reference sequence). V lost 7 bases to trimming and J lost 3 bases; unmatched junction nucleotides: 9. The CDR3 sequence is CSDVDRGLYYGYTF. DNA for the CDR3: TGCAGTGACGTGGACAGGGGACTATACTATGGCTACACCTTC.